This TCR beta chain was retrieved from a study of technical replicates of blood from a few donors. TCRdb's table, derived via immunoSEQ multiplex PCR, lists solely in-frame clones and lacks some. The sample has tens of thousands of clones, 90% seen once. CDR1 and CDR2 (germline): SGHRS, YFSETQ. V lost 3 bases and J lost 8; bases outside the gene matches: 4. The length of the CDR3 is 12 residues. The genes are TRBV5-1 and TRBJ1-2; 7 bases map to TRBD1. The TCR comes from a human donor in good health. Some clones in this sample may be carry-over from other donors' samples. Source material: PBMCs. The CDR3 nucleotides read TGCGCCAGCAGCTCAACAGGGGAAGGCTACACCTTC. It translates to CASSSTGEGYTF.